This is a list of T cell receptor beta chains from one sample in a study of T cells in Graves' hyperthyroidism and ophthalmopathy. MiXCR, run by TCRdb on the multiplex PCR reads, gives a single entry per CDR3 protein. In the table there are roughly 840,000 distinct CDR3 sequences, 38% of which are singletons. Sequenced sample: blood. Receptor source: a man between 18 and 35 years old with Graves' hyperthyroidism. The CDR3 runs from the conserved cysteine through the conserved F or W. The D gene is left open where the match is weak. Not all rows give a size; the values are once, few, many and, for expanded clones, a class.

J: TRBJ1-6; size: few; length: 15; V: TRBV5-8; D: .; CDR3: CASSVLGVTLAPLHF; DNA: TGTGCCAGCAGCGTCTTAGGGGTAACGCTCGCCCCCCTCCACTTT
J: TRBJ2-5; size: many; length: 11; V: TRBV7-3; D: .; CDR3: CASSLRRPQYF; DNA: TGTGCCAGCAGCTTAAGGCGCCCCCAGTACTTC
J: TRBJ1-4; size: .; length: 16; V: TRBV14; D: TRBD1; CDR3: CASSQDRTGLREKLFF; DNA: TGTGCCAGCAGCCAAGATCGGACAGGGTTGCGCGAAAAACTGTTTTTT
J: TRBJ1-1; size: many; length: 14; V: TRBV7-6; D: .; CDR3: CASSFLTVNTEAFF; DNA: TGTGCCAGCAGCTTCCTGACAGTGAACACTGAAGCTTTCTTT
J: TRBJ2-7; size: .; length: 14; V: TRBV7-9; D: .; CDR3: CASSWDPSTYEQYF; DNA: TGTGCCAGCAGCTGGGACCCTTCTACCTACGAGCAGTACTTC
J: TRBJ1-1; size: few; length: 15; V: TRBV5-8; D: .; CDR3: CASTLGEGADTEAFF; DNA: TGTGCCAGCACCCTGGGCGAGGGAGCGGACACTGAAGCTTTCTTT
J: TRBJ2-7; size: .; length: 15; V: TRBV2; D: .; CDR3: CASSVTRDNSYEQYF; DNA: TGTGCCAGCAGTGTCACCCGGGACAACTCCTACGAGCAGTACTTC
J: TRBJ2-7; size: few; length: 14; V: TRBV20-1; D: .; CDR3: CSARGRGPLDEQYF; DNA: TGCAGTGCTAGAGGACGGGGCCCTTTGGACGAGCAGTACTTC
J: TRBJ1-1; size: many; length: 15; V: TRBV7-6; D: .; CDR3: CASSLVGHGNTEAFF; DNA: TGTGCCAGCAGCTTAGTGGGCCATGGGAACACTGAAGCTTTCTTT
J: TRBJ1-2; size: .; length: 12; V: TRBV10-3; D: TRBD1; CDR3: CASSRTGNGYTF; DNA: TGTGCCAGCAGTCGGACAGGGAATGGCTACACCTTC
J: TRBJ2-6; size: many; length: 15; V: TRBV7-2; D: .; CDR3: CASSPGHVGANVLTF; DNA: TGTGCCAGCAGTCCGGGACATGTTGGGGCCAACGTCCTGACTTTC
J: TRBJ2-7; size: few; length: 13; V: TRBV2; D: .; CDR3: CASSENSFIEQYF; DNA: TGTGCCAGCAGTGAAAATAGTTTCATCGAGCAGTACTTC
J: TRBJ1-6; size: many; length: 15; V: TRBV7-8; D: .; CDR3: CASSAYSLPREPLHF; DNA: TGTGCCAGCAGCGCCTACAGTTTGCCCAGGGAACCCCTCCACTTT
J: TRBJ2-5; size: few; length: 13; V: TRBV12-3/TRBV12-4; D: .; CDR3: CASSPLGQETQYF; DNA: TGTGCCAGCAGCCCCCTCGGCCAAGAGACCCAGTACTTC
J: TRBJ2-7; size: .; length: 14; V: TRBV7-9; D: .; CDR3: CASSLVRGTEAQYF; DNA: TGTGCCAGCAGCTTAGTCCGGGGGACAGAAGCGCAGTACTTC
J: TRBJ1-1; size: .; length: 14; V: TRBV5-1; D: TRBD1; CDR3: CASSLTGGSNEAFF; DNA: TGCGCCAGCAGCCTGACAGGGGGCAGTAATGAAGCTTTCTTT
J: TRBJ2-7; size: few; length: 15; V: TRBV7-9; D: TRBD1; CDR3: CASSSPWGQNYEQYF; DNA: TGTGCCAGCAGCTCCCCGTGGGGACAGAACTACGAGCAGTACTTC
J: TRBJ1-2; size: once; length: 12; V: TRBV29-1; D: .; CDR3: CSVEGSSYGYTF; DNA: TGCAGCGTTGAAGGGTCATCCTATGGCTACACCTTC
J: TRBJ2-6; size: few; length: 18; V: TRBV19; D: TRBD2; CDR3: CASISGGYRSSGANVLTF; DNA: TGTGCCAGTATCTCGGGGGGATACAGGAGCTCTGGGGCCAACGTCCTGACTTTC
J: TRBJ1-3; size: .; length: 17; V: TRBV9; D: .; CDR3: CASSVVGYGGSGNTIYF; DNA: TGTGCCAGCAGCGTAGTAGGGTACGGGGGCTCTGGAAACACCATATATTTT
J: TRBJ2-2; size: .; length: 16; V: TRBV7-9; D: TRBD1; CDR3: CASSLGQGIGPGELFF; DNA: TGTGCCAGCAGCTTGGGACAGGGTATCGGACCCGGGGAGCTGTTTTTT
J: TRBJ1-1; size: few; length: 17; V: TRBV7-9; D: TRBD1; CDR3: CASSPWYGTGRDTEAFF; DNA: TGTGCCAGCAGCCCGTGGTACGGGACAGGGAGAGACACTGAAGCTTTCTTT
J: TRBJ1-3; size: .; length: 15; V: TRBV2; D: TRBD1; CDR3: CASSAGQGGENTIYF; DNA: TGTGCCAGCAGCGCAGGACAGGGGGGGGAAAACACCATATATTTT
J: TRBJ1-1; size: .; length: 12; V: TRBV20-1; D: .; CDR3: CSGGEGVTEAFF; DNA: TGCAGTGGGGGAGAAGGGGTAACTGAAGCTTTCTTT
J: TRBJ1-5; size: many; length: 12; V: TRBV20-1; D: .; CDR3: CSAGSQGQPQHF; DNA: TGCAGTGCTGGATCTCAGGGTCAGCCCCAGCATTTT
J: TRBJ2-7; size: many; length: 13; V: TRBV10-3; D: .; CDR3: CAIKSDRIDEQYF; DNA: TGTGCCATCAAATCAGACAGGATTGACGAGCAGTACTTC
J: TRBJ2-7; size: .; length: 13; V: TRBV29-1; D: TRBD1; CDR3: CSVEGGTGDEQYF; DNA: TGCAGCGTTGAAGGGGGGACAGGGGACGAGCAGTACTTC
J: TRBJ2-2; size: .; length: 15; V: TRBV7-2; D: .; CDR3: CASRTGTGNTGELFF; DNA: TGTGCCAGCAGGACCGGGACCGGAAACACCGGGGAGCTGTTTTTT
J: TRBJ1-1; size: .; length: 12; V: TRBV7-9; D: .; CDR3: CASSQGSHEAFF; DNA: TGTGCCAGCAGCCAAGGCAGCCACGAAGCTTTCTTT
J: TRBJ2-7; size: once; length: 13; V: TRBV27; D: .; CDR3: CASGSGFTYEQYF; DNA: TGTGCCAGCGGTAGTGGGTTTACCTACGAGCAGTACTTC
J: TRBJ2-2; size: .; length: 15; V: TRBV20-1; D: TRBD1; CDR3: CSASGPGGSTGELFF; DNA: TGCAGTGCTAGTGGCCCAGGGGGTAGCACCGGGGAGCTGTTTTTT